Listed below are T cell receptor beta chains from one sample, sequenced in a study of blood T cell repertoires in COVID-19. Sequencing used immunoSEQ multiplex PCR; TCRdb keeps in-frame clones, though not all of them. The data hold fewer than 55,000 clones, with around 83% observed a single time. The sequencing input was peripheral blood. The origin of the receptors is a human donor with acute or convalescent COVID-19. The donor label of this sample is uncertain. Both conserved end residues are part of each CDR3. A D gene is named only where the DNA matches it firmly. Rows give clone size only sometimes, using once, few, many, or a class for an expanded clone.

16,TRBD2,TRBJ2-1,NA,TRBV6-1,CASSGNLGGGAGEQFF,TGTGCCAGCAGTGGAAACTTGGGCGGGGGGGCAGGTGAGCAGTTCTTC
16,NA,TRBJ2-7,NA,TRBV4-1,CASSQDRTGHGDEQYF,TGCGCCAGCAGCCAAGATCGAACTGGGCACGGCGACGAGCAGTACTTC
14,TRBD2,TRBJ2-3,NA,TRBV2,CATSGLARTDTQYF,TGTGCCACCTCAGGACTAGCGCGCACAGATACGCAGTATTTT
16,NA,TRBJ2-7,NA,TRBV6-4,CASTEMHGGRGYEQYF,TGTGCCAGCACCGAGATGCACGGGGGTCGGGGCTACGAGCAGTACTTC
14,TRBD1,TRBJ1-5,NA,TRBV3-1/TRBV3-2,CASSLGTESGPQHF,TGTGCCAGCAGCCTTGGGACAGAGAGTGGGCCCCAGCATTTT
12,TRBD1,TRBJ2-7,NA,TRBV6-5,CASSTTGAEQYF,TGTGCCAGCAGTACTACAGGGGCCGAGCAGTACTTC
15,NA,TRBJ1-2,NA,TRBV7-2,CASRTTNLENYGYTF,TGTGCCAGCAGAACTACGAATTTAGAAAACTATGGCTACACCTTC
14,NA,TRBJ2-3,once,TRBV18,CASSIRVVPDTQYF,TGTGCCAGCTCAATCAGGGTAGTGCCAGATACGCAGTATTTT
11,TRBD1,TRBJ2-5,NA,TRBV20-1,CSARRTGGEYF,TGCAGTGCTAGAAGGACAGGGGGAGAGTACTTC
14,NA,TRBJ2-1,once,TRBV18,CASSPGGGLDEQFF,TGTGCCAGCTCACCAGGGGGGGGGCTCGATGAGCAGTTCTTC
15,NA,TRBJ1-4,few,TRBV10-1,CASSARDTINEKLFF,TGCGCCAGCAGTGCCCGGGACACAATTAATGAAAAACTGTTTTTT
15,NA,TRBJ2-7,NA,TRBV19,CASSVLEAKPYEQYF,TGTGCCAGTAGCGTCCTCGAGGCAAAGCCCTACGAGCAGTACTTC
14,TRBD1,TRBJ1-1,NA,TRBV30,CAWSPLTGNIEAFF,TGTGCCTGGAGTCCCCTGACAGGGAATATTGAAGCTTTCTTT
14,NA,TRBJ1-2,NA,TRBV25-1,CASSEGRGGGGYTF,TGTGCCAGCAGTGAAGGGAGAGGAGGCGGCGGCTACACCTTC
15,NA,TRBJ2-7,few,TRBV4-3,CASSQEPRDSYEQYF,TGCGCCAGCAGCCAAGAACCCAGGGACTCCTACGAGCAGTACTTC
13,TRBD1,TRBJ2-7,NA,TRBV5-5,CASSSTGVGEQYF,TGTGCCAGCAGCTCGACAGGGGTAGGCGAGCAGTACTTC
13,NA,TRBJ2-1,NA,TRBV12-3/TRBV12-4,CASTLTSLGEQFF,TGTGCCAGCACCTTGACTAGTCTAGGTGAGCAGTTCTTC
16,NA,TRBJ1-1,NA,TRBV4-2,CASSRGPDPTNTEAFF,TGTGCCAGCAGCCGGGGGCCAGACCCAACGAACACTGAAGCTTTCTTT
14,TRBD1,TRBJ1-4,few,TRBV6-5,CASRPDRGGEKLFF,TGTGCCAGCAGACCGGACAGGGGAGGTGAAAAACTGTTTTTT
13,NA,TRBJ1-5,NA,TRBV28,CASSPPGNQPQHF,TGTGCCAGCAGTCCCCCCGGCAATCAGCCCCAGCATTTT
14,NA,TRBJ1-5,NA,TRBV11-3,CAGSSGTINQPQHF,TGTGCCGGATCCAGCGGGACAATAAATCAGCCCCAGCATTTT
17,NA,TRBJ1-5,NA,TRBV30,CAWSIGATRAGNQPQHF,TGTGCCTGGAGTATAGGGGCAACTCGGGCGGGGAATCAGCCCCAGCATTTT
16,TRBD2,TRBJ2-1,once,TRBV5-1,CASSWGAGIVGLEQFF,TGCGCCAGCAGCTGGGGAGCGGGAATAGTTGGGTTGGAGCAGTTCTTC
15,TRBD1,TRBJ1-2,NA,TRBV27,CASSRRQGANYGYTF,TGTGCCAGCAGTCGCCGACAGGGCGCTAACTATGGCTACACCTTC
14,NA,TRBJ1-2,NA,TRBV27,CASSFGRPSYGYTF,TGTGCCAGCAGTTTCGGCAGGCCAAGCTATGGCTACACCTTC
13,NA,TRBJ1-1,NA,TRBV12-3/TRBV12-4,CASSQQGLTEAFF,TGTGCCAGCAGCCAACAGGGTTTAACTGAAGCTTTCTTT
14,NA,TRBJ1-1,NA,TRBV28,CASSLLGGFTEAFF,TGTGCCAGCAGTTTATTAGGGGGATTCACTGAAGCTTTCTTT
13,TRBD1,TRBJ1-2,NA,TRBV3-1/TRBV3-2,CASHLQGAYGYTF,TGTGCCAGCCACTTACAGGGGGCCTATGGCTACACCTTC
16,TRBD2,TRBJ2-3,NA,TRBV7-2,CASSLELAGGADTQYF,TGTGCCAGCAGCTTAGAGTTAGCGGGAGGGGCAGATACGCAGTATTTT
14,NA,TRBJ1-4,NA,TRBV19,CASSTIGDNEKLFF,TGTGCCAGTAGTACCATCGGGGATAATGAAAAACTGTTTTTT
16,NA,TRBJ2-3,NA,TRBV28,CASSEPGGPSTDTQYF,TGTGCCAGCAGCGAACCCGGGGGGCCGAGCACAGATACGCAGTATTTT
17,TRBD2,TRBJ2-1,NA,TRBV11-3,CASSPGTSGGPYNEQFF,TGTGCCAGCAGCCCCGGGACTAGCGGGGGCCCATACAATGAGCAGTTCTTC
15,NA,TRBJ1-1,NA,TRBV7-8,CASSPSRRVDTEAFF,TGTGCCAGCAGCCCCTCGCGCCGGGTAGACACTGAAGCTTTCTTT
14,NA,TRBJ2-6,NA,TRBV7-3,CASSPTAGANVLTF,TGTGCCAGCAGCCCCACGGCTGGGGCCAACGTCCTGACTTTC
15,TRBD1,TRBJ1-1,NA,TRBV18,CASSPYRGLNTEAFF,TGTGCCAGCTCACCATACAGGGGGCTTAACACTGAAGCTTTCTTT
12,NA,TRBJ2-4,NA,TRBV10-1,CAGRQYKNIQYF,TGCGCCGGTCGACAGTACAAAAACATTCAGTACTTC
13,NA,TRBJ1-1,NA,TRBV9,CASSPAVNTEAFF,TGTGCCAGCAGCCCGGCGGTCAACACTGAAGCTTTCTTT
15,TRBD2,TRBJ2-1,NA,TRBV5-4,CASSLFRTSTNEQFF,TGTGCCAGCAGCTTATTTCGGACTAGCACCAATGAGCAGTTCTTC
14,NA,TRBJ1-2,NA,TRBV19,CASGGFTGYYGYTF,TGTGCCAGTGGAGGATTTACAGGGTACTATGGCTACACCTTC
15,TRBD1,TRBJ1-5,NA,TRBV7-8,CASSLAQGVDQPQHF,TGTGCCAGCAGCTTAGCGCAGGGGGTCGACCAGCCCCAGCATTTT
15,TRBD1,TRBJ2-5,NA,TRBV15,CATSREVRGGETQYF,TGTGCCACCAGCAGAGAAGTACGAGGGGGCGAGACCCAGTACTTC
18,NA,TRBJ2-6,few,TRBV7-8,CASSWKTGQFSGANVLTF,TGTGCCAGCAGCTGGAAAACGGGACAATTCTCTGGGGCCAACGTCCTGACTTTC
13,NA,TRBJ1-6,NA,TRBV4-1,CASSQGADSPLHF,TGCGCCAGCAGCCAAGGGGCAGATTCACCCCTCCACTTT
17,NA,TRBJ1-2,NA,TRBV28,CASSENPGRGAAHGYTF,TGTGCCAGCAGCGAGAACCCGGGCCGCGGGGCGGCCCATGGCTACACCTTC
16,TRBD1,TRBJ1-2,NA,TRBV11-1,CASSFGGTASNYGYTF,TGTGCCAGCAGCTTCGGCGGGACAGCCTCCAACTATGGCTACACCTTC
14,NA,TRBJ2-7,NA,TRBV28,CASSEHRSSYEQYF,TGTGCCAGCAGTGAACACAGGAGCTCCTACGAGCAGTACTTC
12,NA,TRBJ1-2,few,TRBV11-3,CASSSRGGRYTF,TGTGCCAGCAGCTCTAGGGGGGGACGCTACACCTTC
15,TRBD1,TRBJ1-5,NA,TRBV9,CASSLTDREGQPQHF,TGTGCCAGCAGCTTAACGGACAGGGAAGGCCAGCCCCAGCATTTT
13,TRBD1,TRBJ1-6,once,TRBV6-5,CASGGTGSSPLHF,TGTGCCAGCGGCGGGACAGGGAGTTCACCCCTCCACTTT
14,NA,TRBJ2-5,once,TRBV5-1,CASSGGAGGETQYF,TGCGCCAGCAGCGGGGGGGCCGGAGGGGAGACCCAGTACTTC
14,NA,TRBJ1-3,NA,TRBV3-1/TRBV3-2,CASSQDSSGNTIYF,TGTGCCAGCAGCCAAGACAGCTCTGGAAACACCATATATTTT
12,NA,TRBJ2-7,NA,TRBV7-2,CASSLASGEQYF,TGTGCCAGCAGCTTAGCCTCAGGAGAGCAGTACTTC
14,TRBD1,TRBJ2-5,NA,TRBV7-6,CASSPTGVGETQYF,TGTGCCAGCAGCCCGACAGGGGTTGGCGAGACCCAGTACTTC